This record concerns one T cell receptor beta chain sequence. Its cognate antigen is unknown. The PCR employed 60 Vbeta primers together with 13 Jbeta primers. Clones were read by immunoSEQ multiplex PCR, and TCRdb kept only the in-frame ones, dropping some. This table holds about 94,000 clones, around four fifths found once. This sample is drawn from a study of cytomegalovirus exposure and HLA in healthy donors. In the study overall: Findings of an earlier analysis included about 120 million unique TCR beta sequences from roughly 190 million T cells. Early release data held some 79 million unique TCRs from HLA-typed donors. Study-wide results and limits: A later analysis linked a missense variant in DCLRE1C to the trimming of TCR beta V and J genes. In a later analysis, specific HLA alleles were associated with 15,000 to 20,000 TCR beta sequences at a 0.05 false discovery rate.

The receptor comes from a woman between 55 and 75 years old in good health and CMV-seronegative. Material: PBMCs.

CDR3: CASSVTGGNQPQHF. DNA for the CDR3: TGTGCCAGTAGTGTGACAGGGGGCAATCAGCCCCAGCATTTT. V and J are TRBV19 and TRBJ1-5, with 8 bases identical to TRBD1. The germline CDR1 and CDR2 sequences are LNHDA and SQIVND (reference sequence). The CDR3 has 14 residues. V shed 5 bases and J 2 bases; nucleotides not matched to a gene: 2.